One TCR beta chain is described in this entry. The antigen is undetermined. This was the immunoSEQ v3.0 assay at survey level. The repertoire was sequenced with immunoSEQ multiplex PCR; TCRdb's copy has only in-frame clones and lacks some. The sample has 15,000 or so clones, around 81% seen once. From germline, CDR1 is SNHLY and CDR2 FYNNEI. V dropped 2 bases and J dropped 6 bases, with 13 bases sitting between them. CDR3 length: 14 residues. This specimen comes from a study of long-term antiretroviral therapy in people with HIV. Study conclusions and caveats: HIV repertoires had narrower CDR3 length ranges than controls. Every time point showed a repertoire led by clones expanded before ART. Collection of the blood, which took place between about 2003 and 2018, possibly occurred under older ART regimens.

The TCR originated in a man aged 45-65 years with HIV. The starting material was unsorted PBMCs, obtained 0.3 years before starting antiretroviral therapy. The chain links TRBV2 to TRBJ1-1; D is uncertain. This chain's CDR3 is CASSEYVNSPEAFF. CDR3 nucleotides: TGTGCCAGCAGTGAATATGTTAACAGCCCTGAAGCTTTCTTT.